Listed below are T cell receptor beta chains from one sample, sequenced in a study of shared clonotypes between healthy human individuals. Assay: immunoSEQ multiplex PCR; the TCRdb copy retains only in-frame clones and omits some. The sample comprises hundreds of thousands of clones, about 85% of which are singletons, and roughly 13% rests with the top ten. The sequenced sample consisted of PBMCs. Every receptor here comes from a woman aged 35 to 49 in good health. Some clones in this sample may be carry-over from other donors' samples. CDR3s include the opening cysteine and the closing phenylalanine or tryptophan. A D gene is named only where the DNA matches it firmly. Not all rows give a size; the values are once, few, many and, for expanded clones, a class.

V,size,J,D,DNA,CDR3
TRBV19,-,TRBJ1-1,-,TGTGCCTCAGCGGGGAGGCGGGGGAACACTGAAGCTTTCTTT,CASAGRRGNTEAFF
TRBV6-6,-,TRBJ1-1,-,TGTGCCAGCAGCCGGGACACCAGCACTGAAGCTTTCTTT,CASSRDTSTEAFF
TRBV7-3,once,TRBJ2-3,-,TGTGCCAGCAGCCCTACGGGGAGCACAGATACGCAGTATTTT,CASSPTGSTDTQYF
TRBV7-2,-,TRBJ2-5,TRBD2,TGTGCCAGCAGTTGGGGACTAGCGGGAGACCGAGAGACCCAGTACTTC,CASSWGLAGDRETQYF
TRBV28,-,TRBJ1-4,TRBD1,TGTGCCAGCAGTTCCCCGCGGTCCGGGACAGGGTTAGATGAAAAACTGTTTTTT,CASSSPRSGTGLDEKLFF
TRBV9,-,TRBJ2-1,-,TGTGCCAGCAGTCATGATCACTACAATGAGCAGTTCTTC,CASSHDHYNEQFF
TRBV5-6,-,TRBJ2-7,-,TGTGCCAGCAGCTCTTCTAGCAGTTGGTACGAGCAGTACTTC,CASSSSSSWYEQYF
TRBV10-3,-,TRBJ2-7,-,TGTGCCATCAAGTCGGGGAACTTGGACTACGAGCAGTACTTC,CAIKSGNLDYEQYF
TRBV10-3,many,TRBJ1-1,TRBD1,TGTGCCATCAGTGAGACAACAGGGGGCACTGAAGCTTTCTTT,CAISETTGGTEAFF
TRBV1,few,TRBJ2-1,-,TGCACCAGCAGCCAAGTCCCGGAGCGCTCCTACAATGAGCAGTTCTTC,CTSSQVPERSYNEQFF
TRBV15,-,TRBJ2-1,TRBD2,TGTGCCACCAGCAGAGATCTAGCGGGAGTAAATGAGCAGTTCTTC,CATSRDLAGVNEQFF
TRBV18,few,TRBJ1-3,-,TGTGCCAGCTCACCGGGGGCGGGGAGCTCTGGAAACACCATATATTTT,CASSPGAGSSGNTIYF
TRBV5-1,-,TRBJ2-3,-,TGCGCCAGCAGCTACGATCAGGGTGGAGATACGCAGTATTTT,CASSYDQGGDTQYF
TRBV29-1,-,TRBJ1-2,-,TGCAGCGGGGAGGACAGCTATGGCTACACCTTC,CSGEDSYGYTF
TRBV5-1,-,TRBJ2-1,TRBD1,TGCGCCAGCAGCTGGCGGGACAGGAACAATGAGCAGTTCTTC,CASSWRDRNNEQFF
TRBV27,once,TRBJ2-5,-,TGTGCCAGCTCCCCCCGGGCTTCAGAGACCCAGTACTTC,CASSPRASETQYF
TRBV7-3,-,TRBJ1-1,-,TGTGCCAGCAGCTTACTGAGGAACACTGAAGCTTTCTTT,CASSLLRNTEAFF
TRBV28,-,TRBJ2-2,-,TGTGCCAGCGACTGGGGAACCGGGGAGCTGTTTTTT,CASDWGTGELFF
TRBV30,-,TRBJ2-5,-,TGTGCCTGGAGTCTAAGCCAAGAGACCCAGTACTTC,CAWSLSQETQYF
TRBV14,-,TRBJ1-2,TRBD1,TGTGCCAGCAGCCCCTGGACAGGGGTTGGCTACACCTTC,CASSPWTGVGYTF
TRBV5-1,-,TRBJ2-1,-,TGCGCCAGCAGCTTGGCCGGGGCCTACAATGAGCAGTTCTTC,CASSLAGAYNEQFF
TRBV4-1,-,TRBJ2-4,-,TGCGCCAGCAGCCAAGATGGTAGGGGGGCTAAAAACATTCAGTACTTT,CASSQDGRGAKNIQYF
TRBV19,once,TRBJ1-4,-,TGTGCCAGTAGGCAAGGCGCCGAATCAACTAATGAAAAACTGTTTTTT,CASRQGAESTNEKLFF
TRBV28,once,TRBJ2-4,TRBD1,TGCGCCAGCACCATCCGGGGACAGGCGAAAAACATTCAGTACTTC,CASTIRGQAKNIQYF
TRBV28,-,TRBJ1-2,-,TGTGCCAGCAGTTTAGGCAGAACATATAACTATGGCTACACCTTC,CASSLGRTYNYGYTF
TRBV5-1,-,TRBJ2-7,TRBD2,TGCGCCAGCAGCTTACTAGCGGGGCCGAAGGGCGAGCAGTACTTC,CASSLLAGPKGEQYF
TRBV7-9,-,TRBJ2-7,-,TGTGCCAGCAGCTTACCCAGCTCCTACGAGCAGTACTTC,CASSLPSSYEQYF
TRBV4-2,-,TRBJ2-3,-,TGTGCCAGCAGCCAAGGTCTAGTTGGAGCAGATACGCAGTATTTT,CASSQGLVGADTQYF
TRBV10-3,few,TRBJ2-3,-,TGTGCCATCAGTGAGTCAGGAGATCCGACAATTGATACGCAGTATTTT,CAISESGDPTIDTQYF
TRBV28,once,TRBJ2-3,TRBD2,TGTGCCAGCAGCCAACGTCGTGGGAGGGACCTCACAGATACGCAGTATTTT,CASSQRRGRDLTDTQYF
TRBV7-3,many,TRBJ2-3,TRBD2,TGTGCCAGCAGCTTTTCCAGCGGGAGATCAGATACGCAGTATTTT,CASSFSSGRSDTQYF
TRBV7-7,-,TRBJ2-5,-,TGTGCCAGCAGCTTGACGATTTGGGAGACCCAGTACTTC,CASSLTIWETQYF
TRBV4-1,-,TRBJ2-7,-,TGCGCCAGCAGCCAACGGGGGCCAGGTGACGAGCAGTACTTC,CASSQRGPGDEQYF
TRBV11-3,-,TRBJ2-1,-,TGTGCCAGCAGCCCCGAGAGGGCTGCCTACAATGAGCAGTTCTTC,CASSPERAAYNEQFF
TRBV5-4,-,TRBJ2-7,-,TGTGCCAGCAGCCCGCGAAGGGGCGACGAGCAGTACTTC,CASSPRRGDEQYF
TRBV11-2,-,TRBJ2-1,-,TGTGCCAGCAGCCAGGATAGGGGGAGCCCATCCTTTGGTGAGCAGTTCTTC,CASSQDRGSPSFGEQFF
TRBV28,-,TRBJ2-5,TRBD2,TGTGCCACCTCCACTAGCGGGAAAGAGACCCAGTACTTC,CATSTSGKETQYF
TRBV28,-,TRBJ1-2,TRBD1,TGTGCCAGCAGTTCCCAAGGACAGGGGCACTATGGCTACACCTTC,CASSSQGQGHYGYTF
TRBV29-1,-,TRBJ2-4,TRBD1,TGCAGCGGAGGACAGGGAGCCAAAAACATTCAGTACTTC,CSGGQGAKNIQYF
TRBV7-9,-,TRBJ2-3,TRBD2,TGTGCCAGCAGCCGCACTAGCGGGACCGATACGCAGTATTTT,CASSRTSGTDTQYF
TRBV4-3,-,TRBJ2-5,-,TGCGCCAGCAGCCAAGAGTTGGACCGACAAGAGACCCAGTACTTC,CASSQELDRQETQYF
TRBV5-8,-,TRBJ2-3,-,TGTGCCAGCAGCTTGTCGCAGAACCCCACAGATACGCAGTATTTT,CASSLSQNPTDTQYF
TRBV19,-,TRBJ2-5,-,TGTGCCAGTAGTATGTGGGGGGCTAGGGAGACCCAGTACTTC,CASSMWGARETQYF
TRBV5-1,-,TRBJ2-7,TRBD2,TGCGCCAGCAGAGGACTAGCTTTCTACGAGCAGTACTTC,CASRGLAFYEQYF
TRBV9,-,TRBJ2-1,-,TGTGCCAGCAGCGTCGAACCGGGACTCTACAATGAGCAGTTCTTC,CASSVEPGLYNEQFF
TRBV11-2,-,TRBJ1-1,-,TGTGCCAGCAGCCCCATGACCAGGGGCTGGGACACTGAAGCTTTCTTT,CASSPMTRGWDTEAFF
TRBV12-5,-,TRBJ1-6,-,TGTGCTAGTCCACGTTGGGGGCGGGATTCACCCCTCCACTTT,CASPRWGRDSPLHF
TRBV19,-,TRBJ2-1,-,TGTGCCAGTAGTATTAACTTTTACAATGAGCAGTTCTTC,CASSINFYNEQFF
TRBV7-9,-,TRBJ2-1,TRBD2,TGTGCCAGCAGCCCCCAGCGGGAGAGGTCCTACAATGAGCAGTTCTTC,CASSPQRERSYNEQFF
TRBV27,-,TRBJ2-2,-,TGTGCCAGCAGTTCGGGGGACACCGGGGAGCTGTTTTTT,CASSSGDTGELFF
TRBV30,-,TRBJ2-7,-,TGTGCCTGGGGAGGGACGGGTAACTACGAGCAGTACTTC,CAWGGTGNYEQYF
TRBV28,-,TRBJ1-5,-,TGTGCCAGCCGGACAGTATTCAATCAGCCCCAGCATTTT,CASRTVFNQPQHF
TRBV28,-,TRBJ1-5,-,TGTGCCAGCAGTTTTAATAGGCGGGGGAGCAATCAGCCCCAGCATTTT,CASSFNRRGSNQPQHF